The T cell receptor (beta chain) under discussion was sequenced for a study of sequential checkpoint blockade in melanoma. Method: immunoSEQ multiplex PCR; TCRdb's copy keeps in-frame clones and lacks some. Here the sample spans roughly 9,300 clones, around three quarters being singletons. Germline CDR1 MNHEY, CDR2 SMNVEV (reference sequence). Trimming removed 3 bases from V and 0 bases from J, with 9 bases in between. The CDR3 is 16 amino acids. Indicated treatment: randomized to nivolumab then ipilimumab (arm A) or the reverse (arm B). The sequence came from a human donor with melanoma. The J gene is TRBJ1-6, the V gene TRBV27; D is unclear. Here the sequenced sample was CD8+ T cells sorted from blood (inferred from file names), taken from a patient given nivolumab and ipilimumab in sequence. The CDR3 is CASSFGGSSYNSPLHF. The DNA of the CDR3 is TGTGCCAGCAGTTTCGGAGGAAGCTCCTATAATTCACCCCTCCACTTT.